This TCR beta chain was identified in a study of blood T cell repertoires in COVID-19. Across the whole study: From the United States, Italy and Spain came samples of acute and convalescent COVID-19.

The authors' processing: It was from reference gene primer amplification that nucleated cell counts were estimated. Clones were sequenced by immunoSEQ multiplex PCR, and TCRdb holds only the in-frame ones, with some missing. D and trimming come from the DNA, and the V and J calls and clone size come from that table. The sample lists fewer than 60,000 clones, approximately 85% seen once, with about 22% in the top ten. The germline gives CDR1 SNHLY, CDR2 FYNNEI. Trimming pared 6 bases from V and 9 bases from J, leaving 27 bases between. The CDR3 contains 17 residues. The clonotype originates from a woman aged 80 or older with acute or convalescent COVID-19. The chain recombines TRBV2 with TRBJ2-1, with D tentatively TRBD1 (5 bases). Sequencing was carried out using peripheral blood. Written as DNA, the CDR3 is TGTGCCAGCAGGCAGGGTCCGTTTACGTACGGCACAAGTGAGCAGTTCTTC. Amino acid sequence: CASRQGPFTYGTSEQFF.